These 25 T cell receptor beta chains were all obtained from the same sample, sequenced in a study of T cells after yellow fever vaccination. Each CDR3 protein gets one entry after TCRdb re-called the 5' RACE reads with MiXCR. The sample lists 250,000 to 300,000 distinct CDR3 sequences, 5.2% occurring once. The source was CD4+ T cells sorted from PBMCs, collected on the day of the yellow fever booster vaccination. These receptors were obtained from a man between 18 and 35 years old who received the YFV17D yellow fever vaccine.

The chain links TRBV6-1 to TRBJ1-5; D is undetermined. Per the germline V gene, CDR1 is MNHNS and CDR2 is SASEGT. The germline V and J ends were trimmed by 7 bases and 2 bases, with 12 bases remaining between them. The CDR3 consists of 14 residues. This CDR3 is CASNLEWGNQPQHF. CDR3 sequence (DNA): TGTGCCAGCAACCTAGAGTGGGGCAATCAGCCCCAGCATTTT.

This clonotype has ten or more counts. This CDR3 reads CASRGTATNEKLFF. CDR3 nucleotide sequence: TGCGCCAGCAGGGGGACAGCAACTAATGAAAAACTGTTTTTT. The chain recombines TRBV10-2 with TRBJ1-4; 7 nucleotides agree with TRBD1. Germline CDR1 is WSHSY and CDR2 is SAAADI. The CDR3 totals 14 residues. The V segment lost 6 bases and the J segment 0 bases; nucleotides outside the gene matches: 1.

The gene calls are TRBV12-3 or TRBV12-4 and TRBJ2-3, with D perhaps matching TRBD2 (6 bases). The CDR3 consists of 19 residues. The V end lost 2 bases, the J end lost 2 bases, and 23 bases lay between the germline ends. The CDR3, as DNA: TGTGCCAGCAGTTTATTGAGGAGGGGCGTGGGACTTACCACAGATACGCAGTATTTT. Translated: CASSLLRRGVGLTTDTQYF.

This clonotype occurred many times. The V call is TRBV12-3 or TRBV12-4, the J call TRBJ1-2; 10 nucleotides match TRBD1. J was trimmed by 5 bases and V by 10 bases; bases with no gene match: 10. The CDR3 spans 14 residues. DNA of the CDR3: TGTGCCACCAAACGGGGACAGGGGACTTATGGCTACACCTTC. Its translation: CATKRGQGTYGYTF.

A few counts support this clonotype. This rearrangement joins TRBV6-2 or TRBV6-3 to TRBJ1-1; D is undetermined. The germline V and J ends were trimmed by 0 bases and 1 base, with 3 bases remaining between them. The CDR3 extends over 13 amino acids. From germline, CDR1 is MNHEY and CDR2 SVGEGT. CDR3 coding DNA: TGTGCCAGCAGTTACTCCCAGAACACTGAAGCTTTCTTT. Its protein product is CASSYSQNTEAFF.

The CDR3 spells CSASAVTDTQYF. The DNA for the CDR3 is TGCAGTGCTAGTGCAGTAACAGATACGCAGTATTTT. The chain uses TRBV20-1 and TRBJ2-3; the D is unclear. The V gene lost 3 bases and the J gene lost 3 bases, with 7 bases spanning the gap. The CDR3 sequence is 12 residues long. Germline assignment: CDR1 DFQATT and CDR2 SNEGSKA (reference sequence).

This clonotype appeared a few times. The chain links TRBV11-2 to TRBJ1-1; D is uncertain. V lost 1 base, J lost 11 bases, and 11 bases lay in between. CDR1 is SGHAT, CDR2 FQNNGV, per germline. The CDR3 is made up of 12 amino acids. CDR3 region: CASSLVAPKAFF. DNA of the CDR3: TGTGCCAGCAGCTTAGTGGCACCGAAGGCTTTCTTT.

The chain employs TRBV6-2 or TRBV6-3 and TRBJ1-1; D perhaps matches TRBD1 (6 bases). The CDR3 is made up of 13 amino acids. Germline V gene data show CDR1 as MNHEY and CDR2 as SVGEGT. V lost 7 bases to trimming and J lost 5 bases, with 14 bases between them. This CDR3 reads CASNSRGWTEAFF. The DNA of the CDR3 is TGTGCCAGCAACAGTAGGGGGTGGACTGAAGCTTTCTTT.

The chain recombines TRBV11-1 with TRBJ2-1; no definite D call. V gave up 7 bases and J gave up 4 bases, with 17 bases separating them. The CDR3 has 15 amino acids. Germline values: CDR1 SGHAT, CDR2 FQDESV (reference sequence). For the CDR3, the DNA is TGTGCCAGCAACCAACCAGGCAGGCCTTACAATGAGCAGTTCTTC. Translated, it gives CASNQPGRPYNEQFF.

This clonotype was detected a few times. The gene calls are TRBV7-6 and TRBJ1-1; D is undetermined. Between the trimmed V and J ends, which lost 2 bases and 0 bases, there was a span of 7 bases. From germline, CDR1 is SGHVS and CDR2 FNYEAQ. The CDR3 loop spans 14 amino acids. CDR3 coding DNA: TGTGCCAGCAGCTTACTAACCATGAACACTGAAGCTTTCTTT. Protein: CASSLLTMNTEAFF.

Many counts were recorded for this clonotype. The chain links TRBV7-6 to TRBJ1-1; D gene unclear. The germline gives CDR1 SGHVS, CDR2 FNYEAQ. There are 16 residues in the CDR3. The V gene lost 5 bases and the J gene lost 0 bases, with 16 bases spanning the gap. The DNA for the CDR3 is TGTGCCAGCAGCCCTAGATCCACAGTTTTGAACACTGAAGCTTTCTTT. Its protein product is CASSPRSTVLNTEAFF.

V and J are TRBV18 and TRBJ2-5, with 8 bases fitting TRBD1. The J segment lost 0 bases and the V segment lost 6 bases, leaving 3 bases of the junction unmatched. Germline V gene sequence: CDR1 KGHSH, CDR2 LQKENI. This CDR3 contains 14 residues. This CDR3 reads CASSRDRNQETQYF. In DNA form, the CDR3 reads TGTGCCAGCTCGCGGGACAGGAACCAAGAGACCCAGTACTTC.

This clonotype was picked up many times. The V gene is TRBV20-1, the J gene TRBJ2-1, with D hard to call. Trimming removed 3 bases at V and 4 bases at J, with 7 bases between. The length of the CDR3 is 12 residues. The germline gives CDR1 DFQATT, CDR2 SNEGSKA (reference sequence). The CDR3 nucleotides are TGCAGTGCTAGTAGGGTTTACAATGAGCAGTTCTTC. As protein: CSASRVYNEQFF.

This clonotype was detected ten times or more. The gene calls are TRBV7-3 and TRBJ2-2; either TRBD1 or TRBD2 may supply D (5 bases each). This CDR3 has 14 residues. V was shortened by 2 bases and J by 4 bases, with 8 bases between the two germline ends. CDR1 is SGHTA and CDR2 is FQGTGA in the germline V gene. CDR3 sequence reads: CASSLSGTTGELFF. CDR3 DNA: TGTGCCAGCAGCTTATCGGGGACCACCGGGGAGCTGTTTTTT.

Many counts were recorded for this clonotype. Here the CDR3 DNA reads TGCGCCAGCAGCTACGGTGGGGTATCCCACGAGCAGTACTTC. This codes for CASSYGGVSHEQYF. This chain uses TRBV5-1 with TRBJ2-7; D is ambiguous. The CDR3 is 14 amino acids. Trimming pared 3 bases from V and 5 bases from J, leaving 15 bases between. Germline-derived CDR1 and CDR2 are SGHRS and YFSETQ.

The chain joins TRBV18 to TRBJ1-1; D might be TRBD1 (5 bases). Trimming cost V 4 bases and J 0 bases, with 12 bases left between them. CDR1 and CDR2 (germline): KGHSH, LQKENI. The CDR3 sequence is 15 residues long. Written as DNA, the CDR3 is TGTGCCAGCTCACTATCGGGACCTATGAACACTGAAGCTTTCTTT. Amino acid sequence: CASSLSGPMNTEAFF.

This clonotype has a handful of counts. This sequence joins TRBV4-3 and TRBJ2-5; D is perhaps TRBD2 (7 bases). Germline V gives CDR1 LGHNA, CDR2 YSLEER. The V gene lost 1 base and the J gene lost 2 bases, with 23 bases spanning the gap. The length of the CDR3 is 19 residues. The CDR3 sequence is CASSQASFGGRPFQETQYF. As DNA, the CDR3 is TGCGCCAGCAGCCAAGCATCTTTCGGGGGGCGACCCTTTCAAGAGACCCAGTACTTC.

The rearrangement joins TRBV6-5 to TRBJ1-6, with D possibly matching TRBD1 (5 bases). This CDR3 is 15 amino acids long. CDR1 and CDR2 (germline): MNHEY, SVGAGI. Trimming cost V 0 bases and J 8 bases, with 11 bases left between them. In DNA form, the CDR3 reads TGTGCCAGCAGTTACTCGGGACCGGGCGATTCACCCCTCCACTTT. Its translation: CASSYSGPGDSPLHF.

Comments on this clonotype: One end of the junction fails to match germline, which may point to a read error. The J gene is TRBJ1-6, the V gene TRBV20-1; 8 nucleotides align to TRBD1. Germline assignment: CDR1 DFQATT and CDR2 SNEGSKA (reference sequence). The CDR3 has 13 residues. The CDR3 spells CSARDRGIMPLHF. CDR3 DNA sequence: TGCAGTGCGAGAGACAGGGGAATTATGCCCCTCCACTTT.

This clonotype was counted a few times. The chain carries TRBV7-2 and TRBJ1-1, with TRBD1 as a possible D gene (6 bases). Trimming stripped 1 base from V and 0 bases from J, with 12 bases between. Germline V gene data show CDR1 as SGHTA and CDR2 as FQGNSA. This CDR3 has 16 amino acids. The CDR3 reads CASSLGYGGMNTEAFF. The CDR3 nucleotides read TGTGCCAGCAGCTTAGGGTACGGGGGCATGAACACTGAAGCTTTCTTT. The full variable domain, completed using reference TRBV7-2 and TRBJ1-1, is GAGVSQSPSNKVTEKGKDVELRCDPISGHTALYWYRQSLGQGLEFLIYFQGNSAPDKSGLPSDRFSAERTGGSVSTLTIQRTQQEDSAVYLCASSLGYGGMNTEAFFGQGTRLTVV.

The rearrangement uses TRBV20-1 and TRBJ2-2; 7 nucleotides line up with TRBD1. The CDR3 consists of 15 residues. Trimming at V came to 3 bases and at J to 3 bases, leaving 7 bases not matched to a gene. CDR1 DFQATT and CDR2 SNEGSKA come from the germline V gene (reference sequence). CDR3 protein: CSASSRGSYTGELFF. The CDR3 DNA reads as TGCAGTGCTAGCAGCAGGGGGTCGTACACCGGGGAGCTGTTTTTT.

The chain recombines TRBV7-3 with TRBJ2-6; tentative D call: TRBD2 (6 bases). The length of the CDR3 is 17 residues. Germline V gives CDR1 SGHTA, CDR2 FQGTGA. Trimming stripped 3 bases from V and 0 bases from J, with 12 bases between. The chain's CDR3 is CASSLEGSDSGANVLTF. The CDR3 nucleotides are TGTGCCAGCAGCTTGGAGGGCAGCGACTCTGGGGCCAACGTCCTGACTTTC.

This clonotype has a handful of counts. V is TRBV12-3 or TRBV12-4 and J is TRBJ2-3; D is uncertain. The CDR3 is 15 residues long. V shed 0 bases and J shed 2 bases, with 9 bases lying between them. The CDR3 nucleotides are TGTGCCAGCAGTTTAGCAGGGCTATACACAGATACGCAGTATTTT. It codes for CASSLAGLYTDTQYF.

This clonotype was counted only a few times. This sequence joins TRBV7-8 and TRBJ2-5; D is unclear. V dropped 2 bases and J dropped 4 bases, with 8 bases sitting between them. Germline CDR1 is SGHVS and CDR2 is FQNEAQ. This CDR3 comprises 13 residues. The CDR3 nucleotides read TGTGCCAGCAGCTTAATCGCGCGAGAGACCCAGTACTTC. Translating gives CASSLIARETQYF.

In this sample, this clonotype turned up a few times. The V gene is TRBV6-2 or TRBV6-3, the J gene TRBJ2-3, with a tentative D call TRBD1 (5 bases). With 5 bases removed from V and 7 bases from J, the gap between germline ends came to 10 bases. The CDR3 sequence is 12 residues long. CDR1 is MNHEY and CDR2 is SVGEGT in the germline V gene. The CDR3 bases are TGTGCCAGCAGTGGTCAGGGTAATACGCAGTATTTT. The encoded protein is CASSGQGNTQYF.